These T cell receptor beta chains were read from a single sample in a study of OX40 agonist ivuxolimab in advanced cancers. The repertoire was sequenced with immunoSEQ multiplex PCR; TCRdb's copy has only in-frame clones and lacks some. The table has tens of thousands of clones, about 88% seen once. The sequencing here drew on CD4+ or CD8+ T cells sorted from blood, taken in a trial of the OX40 agonist ivuxolimab. Receptors originate from an adult with an advanced solid tumor such as melanoma, head and neck, liver or kidney cancer. The CDR3 runs from the conserved cysteine through the conserved F or W. D genes are given only for firm matches. Part of the rows lack a size; the others show once, few, many or a class for expanded clones.

>TRBJ2-7|-|TRBV7-2|TRBD2
CASSLAGSYEQYF
TGTGCCAGCTCACTAGCGGGGTCCTACGAGCAGTACTTC
>TRBJ2-5|-|TRBV18|TRBD2
CASSKLAALQETQYF
TGTGCCAGCTCAAAACTAGCGGCGTTACAAGAGACCCAGTACTTC
>TRBJ1-6|-|TRBV2|-
CASSGTANNSPLHF
TGTGCCAGCAGTGGGACGGCAAATAATTCACCCCTCCACTTT
>TRBJ2-2|-|TRBV11-2|-
CASSLGSVNTGELFF
TGTGCCAGCAGCTTAGGGTCGGTGAACACCGGGGAGCTGTTTTTT
>TRBJ1-3|-|TRBV19|-
CASSMSIHSGNTIYF
TGTGCCAGTAGTATGTCAATCCACTCTGGAAACACCATATATTTT
>TRBJ2-1|-|TRBV6-5|-
CASTPTGVDEQFF
TGTGCCAGCACCCCAACGGGAGTAGACGAGCAGTTCTTC
>TRBJ1-2|-|TRBV28|-
CASSWGGGYGYTF
TGTGCCAGCAGTTGGGGAGGGGGCTATGGCTACACCTTC
>TRBJ1-1|-|TRBV6-6|-
CASSYLAGGEAFF
TGTGCCAGCAGTTACTTGGCAGGCGGCGAAGCTTTCTTT
>TRBJ2-5|-|TRBV10-3|TRBD2
CAISGATSGRMETQYF
TGTGCCATCAGTGGGGCGACTAGCGGGAGGATGGAGACCCAGTACTTC
>TRBJ1-5|once|TRBV7-8|-
CASSERTRDQPQHF
TGTGCCAGCAGCGAAAGGACAAGGGATCAGCCCCAGCATTTT
>TRBJ2-1|-|TRBV7-2|-
CASSLLRSHNEQFF
TGTGCCAGCAGCTTATTGCGGTCTCACAATGAGCAGTTCTTC
>TRBJ1-1|-|TRBV4-3|-
CASSQVLRSLDTEAFF
TGCGCCAGCAGCCAAGTCCTGCGCAGTCTAGACACTGAAGCTTTCTTT
>TRBJ2-1|-|TRBV7-9|TRBD2
CASSLGFTSGNSDNEQFF
TGTGCCAGCAGCTTAGGTTTTACTAGCGGGAATTCGGACAATGAGCAGTTCTTC
>TRBJ1-2|-|TRBV30|-
CAWSAWGSGYTF
TGTGCCTGGAGTGCGTGGGGAAGTGGCTACACCTTC
>TRBJ2-7|-|TRBV7-2|-
CASSLAGAPYEQYF
TGTGCCAGCAGCTTAGCAGGGGCCCCCTACGAGCAGTACTTC
>TRBJ2-1|once|TRBV18|-
CASSPGSWFNEQFF
TGTGCCAGCTCACCAGGTAGCTGGTTCAATGAGCAGTTCTTC
>TRBJ2-3|-|TRBV5-1|TRBD2
CASSLTGGPDTQYF
TGCGCCAGCAGCTTGACGGGAGGGCCAGATACGCAGTATTTT
>TRBJ2-3|-|TRBV7-9|-
CASSLDSHTDTQYF
TGTGCCAGCAGCTTAGATAGCCACACAGATACGCAGTATTTT
>TRBJ2-5|once|TRBV5-5|-
CASSLWQGLVETQYF
TGTGCCAGCAGCTTGTGGCAGGGGTTGGTTGAGACCCAGTACTTC
>TRBJ2-7|-|TRBV7-2|-
CASSLGSPKEQYF
TGTGCCAGCAGCTTGGGCTCCCCTAAAGAGCAGTACTTC
>TRBJ2-5|once|TRBV6-1|-
CASSDAGPQETQYF
TGTGCCAGCAGTGACGCCGGCCCACAAGAGACCCAGTACTTC
>TRBJ2-5|once|TRBV6-1|-
CASLRGAQETQYF
TGTGCCAGCCTTAGGGGGGCCCAGGAAACCCAGTACTTC